This entry features one TCR beta chain sequence. Its antigen is not known. Full-length variable regions came from constant-region reverse primers plus semi-nested Nested Universal Primer A PCR. One entry per CDR3 protein, called by TCRdb with MiXCR from the 5' RACE reads. The sample consists of 35,000 to 50,000 distinct CDR3 sequences, 22% of them appearing once. The sorted Tregs were CD4+CD25+CD127-/low cells. Notes on the study in general: Tumor Tregs overlapped most with tumor, then blood, naive CD4+ cells. The TCR gene usage of tumor memory CD4+ T cells clustered together with blood and lymph node memory CD4+ cells and with lymph node naive CD4+ cells. Larger-cohort validation covered only one TCR beta V-J rearrangement.

Sequences were obtained from Tregs sorted from blood. This receptor was obtained from a female donor with breast cancer.

CDR3 bases: TGCGCCAGCAGCCCGGAAGGGATCTTTTCAGGGGAGACCCAGTACTTC. It translates to CASSPEGIFSGETQYF. The chain uses TRBV4-1 and TRBJ2-5; a possible D gene is TRBD1 (5 bases). CDR1 and CDR2 from the germline V gene are MGHRA and YSYEKL. This CDR3 is built from 16 residues. V shed 4 bases and J shed 5 bases, with 20 bases lying between them.